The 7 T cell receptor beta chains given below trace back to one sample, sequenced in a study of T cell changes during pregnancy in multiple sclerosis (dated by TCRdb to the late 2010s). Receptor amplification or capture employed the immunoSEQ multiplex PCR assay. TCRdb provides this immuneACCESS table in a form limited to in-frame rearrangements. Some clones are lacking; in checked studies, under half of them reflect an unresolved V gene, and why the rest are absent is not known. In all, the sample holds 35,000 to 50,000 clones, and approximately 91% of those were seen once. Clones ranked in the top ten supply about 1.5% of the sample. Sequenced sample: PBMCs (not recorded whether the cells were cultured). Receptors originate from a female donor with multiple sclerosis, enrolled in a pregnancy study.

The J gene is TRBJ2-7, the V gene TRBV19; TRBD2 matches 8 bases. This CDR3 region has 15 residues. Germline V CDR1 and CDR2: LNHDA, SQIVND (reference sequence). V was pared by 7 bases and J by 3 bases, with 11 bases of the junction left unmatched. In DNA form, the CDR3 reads TGTGCCAGTATGCCCCCCGGGGGGGAATTCTACGAGCAGTACTTC. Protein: CASMPPGGEFYEQYF.

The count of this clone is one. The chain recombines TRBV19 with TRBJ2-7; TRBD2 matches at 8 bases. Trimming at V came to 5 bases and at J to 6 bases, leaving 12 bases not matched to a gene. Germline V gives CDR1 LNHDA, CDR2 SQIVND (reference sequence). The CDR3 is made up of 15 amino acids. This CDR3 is CASSPGGPRVVEQYF. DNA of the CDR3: TGTGCCAGTAGTCCGGGAGGGCCACGGGTAGTCGAGCAGTACTTC.

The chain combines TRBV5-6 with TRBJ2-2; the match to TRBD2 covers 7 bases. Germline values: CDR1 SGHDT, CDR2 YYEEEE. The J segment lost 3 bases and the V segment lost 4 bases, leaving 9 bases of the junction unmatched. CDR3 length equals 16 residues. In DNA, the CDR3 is TGTGCCAGCAGCCCCCCAGCGGGACTTTACACCGGGGAGCTGTTTTTT. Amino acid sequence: CASSPPAGLYTGELFF.

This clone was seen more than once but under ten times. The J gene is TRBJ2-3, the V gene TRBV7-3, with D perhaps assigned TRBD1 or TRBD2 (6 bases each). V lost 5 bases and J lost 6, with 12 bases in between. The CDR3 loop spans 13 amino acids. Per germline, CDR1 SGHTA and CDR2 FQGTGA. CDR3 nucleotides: TGTGCCAGCAGCGACGGGGGCGAGGATACGCAGTATTTT. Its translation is CASSDGGEDTQYF.

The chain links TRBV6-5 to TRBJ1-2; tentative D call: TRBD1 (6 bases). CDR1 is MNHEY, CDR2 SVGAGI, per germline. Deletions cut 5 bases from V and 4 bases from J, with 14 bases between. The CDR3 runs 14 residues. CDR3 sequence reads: CASSRGQGLYGYTF. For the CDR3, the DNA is TGTGCCAGCAGTCGTGGGCAGGGGCTCTATGGCTACACCTTC.

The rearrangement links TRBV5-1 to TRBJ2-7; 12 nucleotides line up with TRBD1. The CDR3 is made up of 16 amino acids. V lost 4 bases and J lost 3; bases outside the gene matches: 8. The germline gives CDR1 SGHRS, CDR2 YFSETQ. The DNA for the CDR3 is TGCGCCAGCAGCGGTGGGGGGACAGGGGGCCGCTACGAGCAGTACTTC. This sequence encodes CASSGGGTGGRYEQYF. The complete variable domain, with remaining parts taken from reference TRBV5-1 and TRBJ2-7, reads KAGVTQTPRYLIKTRGQQVTLSCSPISGHRSVSWYQQTPGQGLQFLFEYFSETQRNKGNFPGRFSGRQFSNSRSEMNVSTLELGDSALYLCASSGGGTGGRYEQYFGPGTRLTVT.

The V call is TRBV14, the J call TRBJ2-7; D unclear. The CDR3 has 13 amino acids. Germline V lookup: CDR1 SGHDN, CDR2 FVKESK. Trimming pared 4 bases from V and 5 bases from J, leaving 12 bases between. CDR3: CASSLLGWHEQYF. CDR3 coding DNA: TGTGCCAGCAGCCTTCTCGGCTGGCACGAGCAGTACTTC.